The 8 T cell receptor beta chains in this list originate from one sample, sequenced in a study of type 1 regulatory T cells. Which antigens these TCRs recognize remains unknown. TCRdb independently ran MiXCR on the reads; one entry per CDR3 protein. The sample shows 60,000 to 70,000 distinct CDR3 sequences, roughly 60% of them seen only once. Material: cultured T cells, either the whole culture or a sorted T cell fraction (not recorded which). Subset noted: Tr1-enriched cell product generated in vitro against host alloantigens. Receptor source: a human donor in good health.

DNA for the CDR3: TGTGCCAGCAGCCAAGTTACACCGGGGAGTTCACCCCTCCACTTT. This translates into CASSQVTPGSSPLHF. The chain employs TRBV3-1 and TRBJ1-6; D not resolved. The CDR3 runs 15 residues. Germline values: CDR1 LGHDT, CDR2 YNNKEL (reference sequence). V was clipped by 1 base and J by 9 bases, with 13 bases between them. The variable domain in full, with the rest retrieved from reference TRBV3-1 and TRBJ1-6, is DTAVSQTPKYLVTQMGNDKSIKCEQNLGHDTMYWYKQDSKKFLKIMFSYNNKELIINETVPNRFSPKSPDKAHLNLHINSLELGDSAVYFCASSQVTPGSSPLHFGNGTRLTVT.

This chain uses TRBV6-6 with TRBJ2-2; D ambiguous. CDR1 MNHNY and CDR2 SVGAGI come from the germline V gene (reference sequence). V lost 7 bases and J lost 4, with 13 bases in between. This CDR3 is built from 14 residues. DNA of the CDR3: TGTGCCAGCAACCAAATGAGCGTCACCGGGGAGCTGTTTTTT. Translating it yields CASNQMSVTGELFF.

This clonotype was seen more than once but under ten times. The chain links TRBV10-3 to TRBJ2-3, with 9 bases aligning to TRBD2. Trimming at V came to 7 bases and at J to 3 bases, leaving 2 bases not matched to a gene. The CDR3 length is 13 residues. Germline values: CDR1 ENHRY, CDR2 SYGVKD. The CDR3 here is CAIKSGRTDTQYF. The CDR3 bases are TGTGCCATCAAGAGCGGGAGGACAGATACGCAGTATTTT.

Judged by abundance, this clonotype is medium-sized (0.01 to 0.1%). The genes are TRBV18 and TRBJ2-7, with 12 positions matching TRBD2. Germline V lookup: CDR1 KGHSH, CDR2 LQKENI. V trimming: 3 bases; J trimming: 5 bases; junction bases outside the gene matches: 5. This CDR3 is 15 amino acids long. CDR3 in DNA: TGTGCCAGCTCACCTCTAGCGGGAGGGCCTGACGAGCAGTACTTC. It codes for CASSPLAGGPDEQYF.

CDR3 nucleotides: TGTGCCAGCAGTGGGCGCTTGGGAGAGGGGGGGGGCTACGAGCAGTACTTC. It yields the protein CASSGRLGEGGGYEQYF. The gene calls are TRBV25-1 and TRBJ2-7; D possibly corresponds to TRBD2 (7 bases). This CDR3 comprises 17 residues. From germline, CDR1 is MGHDK and CDR2 SYGVNS. V was clipped by 4 bases and J by 3 bases, with 22 bases between them.

The rearrangement links TRBV7-9 to TRBJ2-3; 15 positions match TRBD2. The germline CDR1 and CDR2 sequences are SEHNR and FQNEAQ (reference sequence). The CDR3 sequence is 16 residues long. V lost 5 bases, J lost 6 bases, and 6 bases stayed unmatched. The CDR3 sequence is CASSPRTSGRADTQYF. In DNA, the CDR3 is TGTGCCAGCAGCCCTAGGACTAGCGGGAGGGCCGATACGCAGTATTTT.

This clonotype was seen just once. The chain combines TRBV7-6 with TRBJ2-7; D is unresolved. Germline loops: CDR1 SGHVS, CDR2 FNYEAQ. CDR3 size: 13 residues. V was trimmed by 0 bases and J by 6 bases, leaving 9 bases between them. This CDR3 is CASSLAPLAEQYF. Written as DNA, the CDR3 is TGTGCCAGCAGCTTAGCGCCTTTGGCCGAGCAGTACTTC.

V gene TRBV27 combines with J gene TRBJ2-3; 11 positions match TRBD1. Germline CDR1 and CDR2: MNHEY and SMNVEV (reference sequence). This CDR3 comprises 14 residues. Trimming removed 9 bases from V and 3 bases from J; junction bases left unmatched: 5. The CDR3: CASTGTGGTDTQYF. The DNA for the CDR3 is TGTGCCAGTACCGGGACAGGGGGTACAGATACGCAGTATTTT.